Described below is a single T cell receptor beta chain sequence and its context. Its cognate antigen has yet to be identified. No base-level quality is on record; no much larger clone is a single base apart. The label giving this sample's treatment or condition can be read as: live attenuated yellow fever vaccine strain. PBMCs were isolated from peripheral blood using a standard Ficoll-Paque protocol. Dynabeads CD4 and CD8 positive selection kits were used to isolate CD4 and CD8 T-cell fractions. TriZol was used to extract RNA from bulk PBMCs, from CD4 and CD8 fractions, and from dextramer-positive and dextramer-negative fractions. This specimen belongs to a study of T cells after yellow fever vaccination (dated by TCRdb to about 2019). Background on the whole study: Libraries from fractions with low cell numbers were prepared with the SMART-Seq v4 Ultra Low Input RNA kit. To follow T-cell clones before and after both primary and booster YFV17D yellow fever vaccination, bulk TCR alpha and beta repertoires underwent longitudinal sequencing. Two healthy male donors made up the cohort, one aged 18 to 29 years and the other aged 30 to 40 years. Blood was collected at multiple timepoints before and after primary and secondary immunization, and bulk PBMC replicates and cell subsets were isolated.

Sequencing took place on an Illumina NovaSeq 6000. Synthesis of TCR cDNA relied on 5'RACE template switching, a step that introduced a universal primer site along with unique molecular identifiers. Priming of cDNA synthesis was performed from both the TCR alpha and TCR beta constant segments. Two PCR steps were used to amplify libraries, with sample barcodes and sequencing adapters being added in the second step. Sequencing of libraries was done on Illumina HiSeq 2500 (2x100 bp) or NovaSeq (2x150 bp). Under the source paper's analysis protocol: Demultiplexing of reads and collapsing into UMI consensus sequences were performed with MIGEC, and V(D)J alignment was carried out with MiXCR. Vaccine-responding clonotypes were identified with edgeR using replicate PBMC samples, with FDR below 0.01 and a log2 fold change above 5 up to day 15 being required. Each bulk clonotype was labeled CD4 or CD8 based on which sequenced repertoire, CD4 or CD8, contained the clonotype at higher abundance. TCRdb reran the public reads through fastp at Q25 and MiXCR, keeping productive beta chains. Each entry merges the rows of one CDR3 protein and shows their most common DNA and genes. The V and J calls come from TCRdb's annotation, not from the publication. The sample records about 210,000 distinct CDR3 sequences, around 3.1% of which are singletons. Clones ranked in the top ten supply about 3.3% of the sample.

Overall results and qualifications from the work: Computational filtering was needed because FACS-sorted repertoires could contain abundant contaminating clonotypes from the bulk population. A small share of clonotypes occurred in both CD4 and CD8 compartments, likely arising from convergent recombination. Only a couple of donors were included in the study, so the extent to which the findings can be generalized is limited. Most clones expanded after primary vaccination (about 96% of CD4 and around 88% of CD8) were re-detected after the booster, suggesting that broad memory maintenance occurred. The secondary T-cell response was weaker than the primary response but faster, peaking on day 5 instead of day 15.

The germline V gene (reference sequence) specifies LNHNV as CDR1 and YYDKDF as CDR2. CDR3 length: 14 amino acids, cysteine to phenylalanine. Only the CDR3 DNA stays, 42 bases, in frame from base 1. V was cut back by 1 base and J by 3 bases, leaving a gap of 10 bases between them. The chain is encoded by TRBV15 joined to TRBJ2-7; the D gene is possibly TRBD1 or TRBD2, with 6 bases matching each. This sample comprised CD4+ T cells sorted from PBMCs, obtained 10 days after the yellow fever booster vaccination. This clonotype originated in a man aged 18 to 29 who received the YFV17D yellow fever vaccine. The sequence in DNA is TGTGCCACCAGCAGAGCGGGGGCGATCTACGAGCAGTACTTC. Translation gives CATSRAGAIYEQYF.